The 13 T cell receptor beta chains below come from one sample, sequenced in a study of blood T cell repertoires in COVID-19. Profiled with immunoSEQ multiplex PCR; TCRdb holds only in-frame clones, not every one. The repertoire holds 200,000 to 250,000 clones, over 75% seen once, with over 4.5% in the top ten. Material: peripheral blood. These receptor sequences come from an elderly man with acute or convalescent COVID-19.

This clone has only a few counts. The chain recombines TRBV5-1 with TRBJ2-5; TRBD1 matches 8 bases. This CDR3 region has 14 residues. Trimming cost V 7 bases and J 5 bases; bases outside gene matches: 10. Germline values: CDR1 SGHRS, CDR2 YFSETQ. CDR3 DNA: TGCGCCAGCGGAAGGACAGGGTACGGGGAGACCCAGTACTTC. Its translation: CASGRTGYGETQYF.

This clone appeared many times. No conserved phenylalanine or tryptophan ends this CDR3, so it is likely a read error. The DNA is omitted, as the CDR3 cannot be located on it reliably, and the CDR3 follows TCRdb's listing. This chain joins TRBV6-6 and TRBJ2-7; TRBD1 is taken as the D call from the table, unchecked against the DNA. The CDR3 region is 13 residues in length, termini included. The germline gives CDR1 MNHNY, CDR2 SVGAGI (reference sequence). Here the CDR3 reads CASSSLGQGALSS.

The V and J genes are TRBV6-1 and TRBJ2-3, with 9 nucleotides matching TRBD1. This CDR3 is 19 amino acids long. The V segment lost 2 bases and the J segment 6 bases; nucleotides outside the gene matches: 18. CDR1 and CDR2 (germline): MNHNS, SASEGT. The CDR3, as DNA: TGTGCCAGCAGTGAAAGATCCGACGGACAGGGGTTCGGGAGGGATACGCAGTATTTT. Its translation: CASSERSDGQGFGRDTQYF.

The V gene is TRBV6-5, the J gene TRBJ1-4; a possible D gene is TRBD1 (6 bases). V was pared by 0 bases and J by 8 bases, with 13 bases between. Looked up from germline, CDR1 is MNHEY and CDR2 is SVGAGI. The CDR3 length is 15 residues. CDR3 sequence reads: CASSYSLGAVEKLFF. The CDR3 DNA is TGTGCCAGCAGTTACTCTTTGGGGGCCGTGGAAAAACTGTTTTTT.

This chain links TRBV21-1 with TRBJ2-7; TRBD2, the table's D call, was not compared with the DNA. TRBV21-1 is termed a pseudogene. CDR3 length: 18 amino acids. The DNA for the CDR3 is TGTGCCAGCAGCCCCCAATTTCCCCCGGGGACTGCCTCCTACGAGCAGTACGTC. Amino acid sequence: CASSPQFPPGTASYEQYV.

This clone was recorded only once. The chain employs TRBV28 and TRBJ2-2; D is possibly TRBD2 (6 bases). The CDR3 runs to 15 residues. Germline V lookup: CDR1 MDHEN, CDR2 SYDVKM. The V end lost 3 bases, the J end lost 0 bases, and 8 bases lay between the germline ends. CDR3 protein: CASSLEGTNTGELFF. The CDR3 nucleotides are TGTGCCAGCAGTTTGGAGGGAACGAACACCGGGGAGCTGTTTTTT.

CDR3 DNA sequence: TGTGCCAGTAGTATGGGGGCAGACCTCGGTTCACCCCTCCACTTT. It encodes CASSMGADLGSPLHF. The chain combines TRBV19 with TRBJ1-6; a weak D match, TRBD1 (6 bases). Germline V CDR1 and CDR2: LNHDA, SQIVND (reference sequence). Trimming left V 3 bases short and J 9 bases short, with 15 bases between. There are 15 residues in the CDR3.

The chain carries TRBV24-1 and TRBJ1-1, with no clear D. Germline loops: CDR1 KGHDR, CDR2 SFDVKD. V was cut by 5 bases and J by 5 bases, with 8 bases left in between. This CDR3 spans 12 amino acids. This CDR3 reads CATSVGGTEAFF. CDR3 nucleotide sequence: TGTGCCACCAGTGTAGGAGGGACTGAAGCTTTCTTT.

A word on this clone: The same CDR3 can be traced to other DNA sequences in this sample. The chain joins TRBV7-2 to TRBJ2-5; perhaps TRBD2 as D (6 bases). Looked up from germline, CDR1 is SGHTA and CDR2 is FQGNSA. The CDR3 has 15 amino acids. V was cut by 3 bases and J by 0 bases, with 11 bases left in between. The CDR3 DNA follows: TGTGCCAGCAGCTTCAGCGGGTTATACCAAGAGACCCAGTACTTC. Encoded protein: CASSFSGLYQETQYF.

The chain recombines TRBV30 with TRBJ1-1; 11 bases line up with TRBD1. With 7 bases clipped from V and 3 bases from J, the junction kept 4 bases outside the gene matches. Germline lookup yields CDR1 GTSNPN and CDR2 SVGIG (reference sequence). This CDR3 is built from 13 residues. The DNA for the CDR3 is TGTGCCTCCGGGACAGGGGGGTACACTGAAGCTTTCTTT. It codes for CASGTGGYTEAFF.

The sample holds one count of this clone. The chain couples TRBV24-1 to TRBJ2-3; 7 positions match TRBD2. This CDR3 comprises 17 residues. In germline, CDR1 is KGHDR, CDR2 SFDVKD. The junction had 11 bases not matched to a gene; V was cut back by 4 bases and J by 2 bases. The CDR3 DNA reads as TGTGCCACCAGTGACCCCGGGCTAGCGGACACCACAGATACGCAGTATTTT. It yields the protein CATSDPGLADTTDTQYF.

The chain has TRBV6-5 and TRBJ2-3; TRBD2 matches at 7 bases. The germline gives CDR1 MNHEY, CDR2 SVGAGI. Unmatched junction bases numbered 2, after V lost 5 bases and J lost 6 bases. The length of the CDR3 is 12 residues. The CDR3 bases are TGTGCCAGCAGTCCAGCGGGGGATACGCAGTATTTT. Translated, it gives CASSPAGDTQYF.

The chain recombines TRBV6-6 with TRBJ1-2; 7 nucleotides agree with TRBD1. This CDR3 spans 13 amino acids. Germline V gene lookup returns CDR1 MNHNY and CDR2 SVGAGI (reference sequence). V gave up 6 bases and J gave up 4 bases; unmatched junction bases: 5. CDR3 region: CASRDRALYGYTF. DNA of the CDR3: TGTGCCAGCAGAGACAGGGCGCTCTATGGCTACACCTTC.